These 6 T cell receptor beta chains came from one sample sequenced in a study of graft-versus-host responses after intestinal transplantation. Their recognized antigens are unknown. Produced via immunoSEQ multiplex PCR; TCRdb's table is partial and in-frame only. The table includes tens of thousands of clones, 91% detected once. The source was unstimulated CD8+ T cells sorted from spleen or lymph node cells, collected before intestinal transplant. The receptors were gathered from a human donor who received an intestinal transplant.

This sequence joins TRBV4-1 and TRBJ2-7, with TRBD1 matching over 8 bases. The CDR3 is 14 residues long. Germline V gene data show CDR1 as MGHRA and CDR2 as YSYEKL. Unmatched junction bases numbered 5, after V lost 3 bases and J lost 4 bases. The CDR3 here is CASSQGDRTYEQYF. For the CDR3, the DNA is TGCGCCAGCAGCCAGGGGGACAGGACTTACGAGCAGTACTTC.

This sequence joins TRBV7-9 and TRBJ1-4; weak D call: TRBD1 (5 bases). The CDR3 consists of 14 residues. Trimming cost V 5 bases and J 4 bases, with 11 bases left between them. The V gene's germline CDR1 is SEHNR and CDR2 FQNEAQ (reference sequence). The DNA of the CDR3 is TGTGCCAGCAGCAAAGAGACAGATAATGAAAAACTGTTTTTT. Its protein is CASSKETDNEKLFF. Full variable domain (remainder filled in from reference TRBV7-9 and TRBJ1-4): DTGVSQNPRHKITKRGQNVTFRCDPISEHNRLYWYRQTLGQGPEFLTYFQNEAQLEKSRLLSDRFSAERPKGSFSTLEIQRTEQGDSAMYLCASSKETDNEKLFFGSGTQLSVL.

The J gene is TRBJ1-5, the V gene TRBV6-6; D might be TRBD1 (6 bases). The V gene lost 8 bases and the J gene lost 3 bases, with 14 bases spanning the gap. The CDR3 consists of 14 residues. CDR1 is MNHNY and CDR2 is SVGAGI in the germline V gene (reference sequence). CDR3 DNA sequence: TGTGCCAGCGGGGGACGGGACACCAATCAGCCCCAGCATTTT. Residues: CASGGRDTNQPQHF.

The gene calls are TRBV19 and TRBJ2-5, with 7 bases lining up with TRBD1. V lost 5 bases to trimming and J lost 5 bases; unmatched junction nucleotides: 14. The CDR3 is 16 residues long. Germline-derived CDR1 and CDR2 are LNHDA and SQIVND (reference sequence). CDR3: CASSPARGPGRETQYF. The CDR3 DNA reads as TGTGCCAGTAGTCCAGCAAGGGGGCCTGGTAGGGAGACCCAGTACTTC.

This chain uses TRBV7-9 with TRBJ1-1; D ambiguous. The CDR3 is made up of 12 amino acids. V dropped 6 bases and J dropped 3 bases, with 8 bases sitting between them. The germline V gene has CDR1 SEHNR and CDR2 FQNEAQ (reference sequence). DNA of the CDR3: TGTGCCAGCAGAGGAGGTTACACTGAAGCTTTCTTT. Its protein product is CASRGGYTEAFF.

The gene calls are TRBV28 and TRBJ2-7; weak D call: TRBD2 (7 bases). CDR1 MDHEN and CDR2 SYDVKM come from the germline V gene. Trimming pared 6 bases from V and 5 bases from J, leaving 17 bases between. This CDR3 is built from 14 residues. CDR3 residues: CASSLGGALNEQYF. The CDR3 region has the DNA TGTGCCAGCAGCTTAGGGGGGGCGCTTAACGAGCAGTACTTC.